Shown below are 13 T cell receptor beta chains from a single sample sequenced in a study of T cell responses to AZD1222 COVID-19 vaccine. Produced via immunoSEQ multiplex PCR; TCRdb's table is partial and in-frame only. This table has fewer than 75,000 clones, about 89% appearing once. This specimen consisted of peripheral blood, obtained 28 days after the second dose of the MenACWY control vaccine. The source is an adult who received the MenACWY meningococcal vaccine as a control.

The rearrangement uses TRBV4-3 and TRBJ2-7; perhaps D is TRBD1 or TRBD2 (5 bases each). The CDR3 is 17 amino acids. Germline V CDR1 and CDR2: LGHNA, YSLEER. The germline V and J ends were trimmed by 3 bases and 2 bases, with 20 bases remaining between them. The CDR3 here is CASSQGTGTLIPYEQYF. DNA for the CDR3: TGCGCCAGCAGCCAGGGGACCGGGACGTTAATTCCCTACGAGCAGTACTTC.

This sequence joins TRBV21-1 and TRBJ1-1. TRBV21-1 is classified as a pseudogene. The CDR3 covers 14 residues. The CDR3, as DNA: TGTGCCAGCAGCAAAGCGGTAAGGGAGACTGAAGCTTTCTTT. As protein: CASSKAVRETEAFF.

This chain joins TRBV7-9 and TRBJ1-1; D remains unclear. This CDR3 region has 13 residues. Germline-derived CDR1 and CDR2 are SEHNR and FQNEAQ (reference sequence). The V gene lost 3 bases and the J gene lost 4 bases, with 9 bases spanning the gap. The CDR3 nucleotides read TGTGCCAGCAGCTTCGTGTCGACCACTGAAGCTTTCTTT. Protein sequence: CASSFVSTTEAFF.

V usage is TRBV28 and J usage is TRBJ2-7; D unresolved. V lost 1 base, J lost 2 bases, and 9 bases lay in between. The germline CDR1 and CDR2 sequences are MDHEN and SYDVKM. This CDR3 is 14 amino acids long. CDR3 nucleotide sequence: TGTGCCAGCAGTTTATATCGGGCCCCCTACGAGCAGTACTTC. Its translation is CASSLYRAPYEQYF.

This sequence joins TRBV5-1 and TRBJ2-7; 12 bases are shared with TRBD1. This CDR3 is built from 14 residues. The V and J ends lost 4 bases and 4 bases, in that order; junction bases with no gene match: 3. Germline V gives CDR1 SGHRS, CDR2 YFSETQ. CDR3 amino acids: CASSMGQGAYEQYF. The CDR3 coding sequence is TGCGCCAGCAGCATGGGACAGGGGGCGTACGAGCAGTACTTC.

This sequence joins TRBV29-1 and TRBJ2-7, with D possibly being TRBD2 (5 bases). This CDR3 has 13 amino acids. Germline loops: CDR1 SQVTM, CDR2 ANQGSEA. V lost 7 bases and J lost 2, with 15 bases in between. The CDR3: CSAALSATYEQYF. DNA of the CDR3: TGCAGCGCTGCGCTTAGCGCGACCTACGAGCAGTACTTC.

As concerns this clone: Other DNA sequences from this sample encode an identical CDR3 as well. The chain joins TRBV11-3 to TRBJ1-3; D is perhaps TRBD1 (6 bases). The V and J ends lost 5 bases and 2 bases respectively, with 13 bases between them. Germline lookup yields CDR1 SGHNT and CDR2 YENEEA. The CDR3 totals 15 residues. The CDR3: CASSPGQGPGNTIYF. CDR3 bases: TGTGCCAGCAGCCCGGGACAAGGGCCTGGAAACACCATATATTTT.

V usage is TRBV18 and J usage is TRBJ2-7, with D possibly TRBD1 on 7 matching bases. Deletions cut 5 bases from V and 2 bases from J, with 10 bases between. Looked up from germline, CDR1 is KGHSH and CDR2 is LQKENI. The CDR3 consists of 13 residues. The CDR3 loop reads CASSAGQPYEQYF. In DNA, the CDR3 is TGTGCCAGCTCAGCGGGACAGCCCTACGAGCAGTACTTC.

This chain connects TRBV5-5 to TRBJ1-1; a possible D gene is TRBD1 (6 bases). The CDR3 covers 14 residues. Germline V gives CDR1 SGHKS, CDR2 YYEKEE (reference sequence). Trimming took off 2 bases at V and 4 bases at J, with 12 bases between the two ends. CDR3 DNA sequence: TGTGCCAGCAGCTTCGGGGGCGGGGGCACTGAAGCTTTCTTT. Residues: CASSFGGGGTEAFF.

The chain carries TRBV2 and TRBJ2-3, with D hard to call. Germline assignment: CDR1 SNHLY and CDR2 FYNNEI. Trimming took 6 bases from V and 6 from J, leaving 4 bases between them. The CDR3 extends over 10 amino acids. CDR3 loop: CASRQDTQYF. DNA of the CDR3: TGTGCCAGCAGGCAGGATACGCAGTATTTT.

The CDR3 protein is CASSQVGVGGDGYTF. DNA of the CDR3: TGTGCCAGCAGCCAAGTGGGGGTAGGAGGTGATGGCTACACCTTC. V gene TRBV14 combines with J gene TRBJ1-2; D might be TRBD1 (5 bases). CDR1 and CDR2 from the germline V gene are SGHDN and FVKESK. The CDR3 loop spans 15 amino acids. V lost 1 base and J lost 6, with 15 bases in between.

This clone was seen only once. The V gene is TRBV7-8, the J gene TRBJ2-3, with 11 bases lining up with TRBD2. From germline, CDR1 is SGHVS and CDR2 FQNEAQ. J gave up 5 bases and V 2 bases, and 12 bases lay outside the gene matches. This CDR3 spans 18 amino acids. The CDR3 nucleotides read TGTGCCAGCAGCTTATTAGGGGTTAGCGGGAGGGTCAGAGATACGCAGTATTTT. As protein: CASSLLGVSGRVRDTQYF. The whole variable domain, remainder taken from reference TRBV7-8 and TRBJ2-3, is GAGVSQSPRYKVAKRGQDVALRCDPISGHVSLFWYQQALGQGPEFLTYFQNEAQLDKSGLPSDRFFAERPEGSVSTLKIQRTQQEDSAVYLCASSLLGVSGRVRDTQYFGPGTRLTVL.

In regard to this clone: The same CDR3 arises from other DNA sequences in this sample as well. J is TRBJ1-6 and V is TRBV30; D not certain. Germline CDR1 reads GTSNPN; CDR2 reads SVGIG (reference sequence). The length of the CDR3 is 13 residues. The germline V and J ends were trimmed by 3 bases and 0 bases, with 3 bases remaining between them. The CDR3 DNA reads as TGTGCCTGGAGGAGCTCCTATAATTCACCCCTCCACTTT. Translated, it gives CAWRSSYNSPLHF.